One T cell receptor beta chain is described in this entry. No antigen is known for it. This sample stems from a study of T cells expressing NK-cell markers. Looking at the study overall: Serological testing identified most of the eight sequenced donors as HCMV-seropositive and one as seronegative.

After re-calling the 5' RACE reads, TCRdb lists one entry per CDR3 protein, DNA absent. This repertoire includes about 460,000 distinct CDR3 sequences. Overall study findings and caveats: Dominant NKG2C+ clonotypes made up roughly 1.0-7.5% of CD8+ T cells in several donors.

The sequence was collected from a woman aged 45-65 years in good health. Sequencing was carried out using blood T cells: a sorted CD56 or NKG2C T cell subset, CD4+ or CD8+ T cells, or bulk PBMC T cells (not recorded which).

CDR3: CASSILAPSTDTQYF. The chain recombines TRBV12-3 or TRBV12-4 with TRBJ2-3; the D call of TRBD2 rests on TCRdb alone, since no DNA is present to check it. The CDR3 consists of 15 residues.